This is a list of T cell receptor beta chains from one sample in a study of PD-L1 blockade in urothelial cancer. Some clones are missing from TCRdb's copy, which holds only in-frame ones; the method was immunoSEQ multiplex PCR. This sample has tens of thousands of clones; 75% to 85% occur once, and the top ten carry roughly 5%. Sequenced material: PBMCs, taken around atezolizumab (anti-PD-L1) treatment. These TCRs come from a man between 70 and 80 years old with urothelial cancer. CDR3s include the opening cysteine and the closing phenylalanine or tryptophan. D genes are given only for firm matches. Clone size is given for some rows only: seen once, a few or many times, or a class if the clone is expanded.

>TRBV21-1|TRBJ2-5|.|.
CASSRPGQGQETQYF
TGTGCCAGCAGCAGACCTGGGCAGGGCCAAGAGACCCAGTACTTC
>TRBV2|TRBJ1-4|.|.
CASSPLAPNEKLFF
TGTGCCAGCAGTCCCCTCGCGCCTAATGAAAAACTGTTTTTT
>TRBV6-6|TRBJ2-5|.|TRBD1
CASSYAGQGETQYF
TGTGCCAGCAGTTACGCAGGACAGGGTGAGACCCAGTACTTC
>TRBV5-1|TRBJ1-1|.|TRBD1
CASSLGTGARLDTEAFF
TGCGCCAGCAGCTTGGGGACAGGGGCCCGGCTGGACACTGAAGCTTTCTTT
>TRBV6-5|TRBJ2-7|.|TRBD1
CASSPGQGAYEQYF
TGTGCCAGCAGTCCCGGACAGGGGGCTTACGAGCAGTACTTC
>TRBV4-3|TRBJ2-2|.|TRBD1
CASSLGQYTGELFF
TGCGCCAGCAGCCTGGGACAGTACACCGGGGAGCTGTTTTTT
>TRBV19|TRBJ2-4|.|.
CASKKREKNIQYF
TGTGCCAGTAAAAAACGGGAGAAAAACATTCAGTACTTC
>TRBV6-5|TRBJ2-7|few|TRBD2
CASSYRPSGRDEQYF
TGTGCCAGCAGTTACCGCCCTAGCGGGAGGGACGAGCAGTACTTC
>TRBV30|TRBJ2-7|.|TRBD2
CAWSRGVDGSTSYEQYF
TGTGCCTGGAGCCGGGGGGTAGACGGGAGTACCTCCTACGAGCAGTACTTC
>TRBV18|TRBJ2-5|.|.
CASSGGSRQETQYF
TGTGCCAGCTCAGGGGGCAGCCGGCAAGAGACCCAGTACTTC
>TRBV6-1|TRBJ2-5|.|TRBD2
CASSEGSLAGGQGETQYF
TGTGCCAGCAGTGAAGGAAGCCTAGCGGGGGGGCAAGGGGAGACCCAGTACTTC
>TRBV7-2|TRBJ2-7|.|TRBD2
CASLRLAGANAYEQYF
TGTGCCAGCCTCAGACTAGCGGGGGCCAACGCCTACGAGCAGTACTTC
>TRBV19|TRBJ1-5|.|TRBD1
CASSFTGGGNQPQHF
TGTGCCAGTAGTTTCACAGGGGGCGGCAATCAGCCCCAGCATTTT
>TRBV9|TRBJ2-3|.|TRBD2
CASTYSGSGDTQYF
TGTGCCAGCACCTATAGCGGGAGTGGTGATACGCAGTATTTT
>TRBV4-1|TRBJ2-7|.|.
CASSQSQGPGLYEQYF
TGCGCCAGCAGCCAAAGCCAGGGGCCGGGGCTCTACGAGCAGTACTTC
>TRBV19|TRBJ1-5|.|.
CASSIAGLQPQHF
TGTGCCAGTAGTATCGCAGGGCTTCAGCCCCAGCATTTT
>TRBV7-3|TRBJ2-2|.|TRBD2
CASSSGTSGTGELFF
TGTGCCAGCAGCTCCGGGACTAGCGGGACCGGGGAGCTGTTTTTT
>TRBV6-5|TRBJ2-7|medium-sized|TRBD2
CASSYSSGRAYEQYF
TGTGCCAGCAGTTACTCGTCAGGGAGGGCCTACGAGCAGTACTTC
>TRBV2|TRBJ2-3|.|TRBD1
CASSATGVGADTQYF
TGTGCCAGCAGTGCGACAGGGGTCGGGGCAGATACGCAGTATTTT
>TRBV14|TRBJ2-2|.|.
CASSQALTGELFF
TGTGCCAGCAGCCAAGCTTTGACCGGGGAGCTGTTTTTT
>TRBV7-3|TRBJ2-7|.|.
CASSQGQSYEQYF
TGTGCCAGCAGCCAAGGACAGTCCTACGAGCAGTACTTC
>TRBV19|TRBJ1-2|.|.
CASSISREYGYTF
TGTGCCAGTAGTATCTCCCGAGAGTATGGCTACACCTTC
>TRBV6-5|TRBJ1-1|.|.
CASTPGLNTEAFF
TGTGCCAGCACCCCAGGATTGAACACTGAAGCTTTCTTT
>TRBV21-1|TRBJ1-2|.|.
CASRNQRGGPARGYTF
TGTGCCAGCAGAAATCAAAGGGGGGGCCCCGCCCGGGGCTACACCTTC
>TRBV14|TRBJ2-1|.|TRBD2
CASSQGLTSAYNEQFF
TGTGCCAGCAGCCAAGGCCTGACTAGCGCCTACAATGAGCAGTTCTTC
>TRBV7-8|TRBJ2-7|once|TRBD2
CASSVLADLTYEQYF
TGTGCCAGCAGCGTACTAGCGGACTTAACCTACGAGCAGTACTTC
>TRBV5-1|TRBJ2-1|.|TRBD2
CASSLASGNNEQFF
TGCGCCAGCAGCTTAGCTAGCGGGAACAATGAGCAGTTCTTC
>TRBV1|TRBJ2-7|.|.
CTSSQDLSGGDEQYF
TGCACCAGCAGCCAAGATCTGTCAGGGGGCGACGAGCAGTACTTC
>TRBV13|TRBJ2-7|.|TRBD1
CASSEGQGAWLGQYF
TGTGCCAGCAGCGAAGGACAGGGGGCTTGGCTAGGGCAGTACTTC
>TRBV19|TRBJ2-2|.|TRBD1
CASHMDRITTGELFF
TGTGCCAGTCACATGGACAGGATCACCACCGGGGAGCTGTTTTTT
>TRBV19|TRBJ2-6|few|TRBD1
CASRDRLSSGANVLTF
TGTGCCAGTAGGGACAGGCTCTCCTCTGGGGCCAACGTCCTGACTTTC
>TRBV11-2|TRBJ1-2|.|.
CASSLPRMGQLYGYTF
TGTGCCAGCAGCTTACCAAGAATGGGGCAGTTATATGGCTACACCTTC
>TRBV25-1|TRBJ2-1|.|.
CASSEYETGGGGEQFF
TGTGCCAGCAGTGAATATGAGACAGGAGGGGGCGGTGAGCAGTTCTTC
>TRBV18|TRBJ2-3|.|TRBD1
CASSGQGAAGNTDTQYF
TGTGCCAGCTCAGGCCAGGGGGCGGCGGGCAACACAGATACGCAGTATTTT
>TRBV7-6|TRBJ2-2|.|.
CASSLAGAKTGELFF
TGTGCCAGCAGCTTAGCGGGGGCTAAAACCGGGGAGCTGTTTTTT
>TRBV7-2|TRBJ2-7|few|TRBD1
CASSPTGTGTYEQYF
TGTGCCAGCAGCCCAACCGGGACAGGCACCTACGAGCAGTACTTC
>TRBV6-5|TRBJ1-2|few|TRBD1
CASSYRDRGYGYTF
TGTGCCAGCAGTTACCGGGACAGGGGTTATGGCTACACCTTC
>TRBV9|TRBJ2-7|.|.
CASSPQGGYEQYF
TGTGCCAGCAGCCCACAGGGGGGGTACGAGCAGTACTTC
>TRBV29-1|TRBJ2-3|once|TRBD1
CSVFGQGTDTQYF
TGCAGCGTTTTCGGACAGGGGACAGATACGCAGTATTTT
>TRBV25-1|TRBJ1-2|.|TRBD1
CASSAFTGGGSGYTF
TGTGCCAGCAGTGCCTTTACAGGGGGCGGGAGTGGCTACACCTTC
>TRBV5-5|TRBJ1-2|.|TRBD1
CASSLVRDSYGYTF
TGTGCCAGCAGCTTGGTTAGGGACAGCTATGGCTACACCTTC
>TRBV7-2|TRBJ1-1|.|TRBD1
CASSLAGRGVNTEAFF
TGTGCCAGCAGCTTAGCGGGCAGGGGGGTAAACACTGAAGCTTTCTTT
>TRBV20-1|TRBJ1-2|.|.
CSVPLARAYTF
TGCAGTGTTCCCTTAGCGAGGGCTTACACCTTC
>TRBV13|TRBJ2-3|few|TRBD2
CASSLGLAGSTDTQYF
TGTGCCAGCAGCTTAGGACTAGCGGGTAGCACAGATACGCAGTATTTT
>TRBV11-2|TRBJ1-3|once|TRBD1
CASSFLRQGGNTIYF
TGTGCCAGCAGCTTCCTCCGACAGGGAGGAAACACCATATATTTT
>TRBV30|TRBJ2-2|.|TRBD2
CAWSGTSGRAVTGELFF
TGTGCCTGGAGTGGGACTAGCGGGAGGGCCGTCACCGGGGAGCTGTTTTTT
>TRBV2|TRBJ2-1|.|.
CASSLSQSYNEQFF
TGTGCCAGCAGTTTAAGCCAATCCTACAATGAGCAGTTCTTC
>TRBV18|TRBJ1-4|few|.
CASSPESLVAGEKLFF
TGTGCCAGCTCACCCGAATCTTTGGTCGCCGGTGAAAAACTGTTTTTT
>TRBV4-2|TRBJ2-1|.|TRBD2
CASSARSKREWGNEQFF
TGTGCCAGCAGCGCACGGAGCAAGCGGGAGTGGGGCAATGAGCAGTTCTTC
>TRBV5-8|TRBJ2-1|.|TRBD1
CASSLGQGAYNEQFF
TGTGCCAGCAGCTTGGGACAGGGGGCGTACAATGAGCAGTTCTTC
>TRBV6-5|TRBJ2-7|.|TRBD2
CASSYSGGGSYEQYF
TGTGCCAGCAGTTACTCTGGGGGGGGGTCCTACGAGCAGTACTTC
>TRBV2|TRBJ2-1|.|.
CASNSLSSSYNEQFF
TGTGCCAGCAACAGCTTGAGTAGCTCCTACAATGAGCAGTTCTTC
>TRBV15|TRBJ2-3|few|.
CATSRDRASTDTQYF
TGTGCCACCAGCAGAGACAGGGCCAGCACAGATACGCAGTATTTT
>TRBV5-8|TRBJ2-3|.|.
CASSINREISSTDTQYF
TGTGCCAGCAGCATTAACCGGGAAATTTCTAGCACAGATACGCAGTATTTT
>TRBV9|TRBJ2-5|.|.
CASSVRGLGQETQYF
TGTGCCAGCAGCGTAAGGGGCTTGGGACAAGAGACCCAGTACTTC
>TRBV11-3|TRBJ2-7|.|TRBD2
CASSLVYGTTYEQYF
TGTGCCAGCAGCTTAGTTTACGGGACTACCTACGAGCAGTACTTC
>TRBV6-1|TRBJ1-2|.|.
CASRDLPSNYGYTF
TGTGCCAGCAGGGACTTACCTAGTAACTATGGCTACACCTTC